The 31 T cell receptor beta chains below were found in one sample sequenced in a study of T cell clonality in common variable immunodeficiency. General study results and limits: Common variable immunodeficiency TCR beta sequences reportedly had fewer deletions and N-nucleotide insertions.

The antigens of these receptors remain unknown. The method was immunoSEQ multiplex PCR; TCRdb's version includes in-frame clones alone and lacks a portion of them. The sample gives 25,000 to 35,000 clones, none seen only once, and the top ten clones hold 3% to 3.5%. Sequencing used peripheral blood mononuclear cells. Receptor source: a human donor with common variable immunodeficiency.

As regards this clone: The read finishes 3 residues shy of the CDR3 end, and the germline J gene is used to complete it. This chain links TRBV6-2 or TRBV6-3 with TRBJ2-7; 7 bases line up with TRBD2. V lost 7 bases to trimming and J lost 2 bases; unmatched junction nucleotides: 11. This CDR3 is built from 15 residues. Per the germline V gene, CDR1 is MNHEY and CDR2 is SVGEGT. CDR3 DNA (partial): TGTGCCAGCACACTTTTAGCGGGCTCCCCCTACGAG. As protein: CASTLLAGSPYE. In full, the CDR3 is CASTLLAGSPYEQYF.

A few counts support this clone. The observed sequence ends 3 residues before the CDR3 terminus, with the missing tail filled in from the germline J gene. The rearrangement joins TRBV18 to TRBJ2-7, with no clear D. The V and J ends lost 5 bases and 2 bases respectively, with 7 bases between them. The CDR3 totals 12 residues. CDR1 and CDR2 from the germline V gene are KGHSH and LQKENI. The CDR3 DNA, read in part, is TGTGCCAGCTCATCCCCAACCTACGAG. Residues: CASSSPTYE. The entire CDR3 protein reads CASSSPTYEQYF. Looking up the rest from reference TRBV18 and TRBJ2-7 gives the full variable domain: NAGVMQNPRHLVRRRGQEARLRCSPMKGHSHVYWYRQLPEEGLKFMVYLQKENIIDESGMPKERFSAEFPKEGPSILRIQQVVRGDSAAYFCASSSPTYEQYFGPGTRLTVT.

This clone was detected many times. Compared with germline, one end of the junction differs, possibly owing to a read error. The read stops 3 residues short of the end of the CDR3; the missing end is completed from the germline J gene. This rearrangement joins TRBV6-2 or TRBV6-3 to TRBJ2-5; TRBD2 agrees at 7 bases. The germline V gene has CDR1 MNHEY and CDR2 SVGEGT. CDR3 length equals 15 residues. The CDR3 DNA, read in part, is TGTGCCAGCAGTTACGGGGGGACTATCCAAAAGACC. Protein: CASSYGGTIQKT. The full-length CDR3 reads as CASSYGGTIQKTQYF.

This clone was counted at least ten times. The read ends 3 residues before the CDR3 terminus; that terminus is restored from the germline J gene. The chain recombines TRBV5-4 with TRBJ1-1; D unresolved. V shed 4 bases and J shed 0 bases, with 13 bases lying between them. Per germline, CDR1 SGHNT and CDR2 YYREEE (reference sequence). CDR3 size: 15 residues. The CDR3 sequence is CASSPQASLNTEAFF. CDR3 bases read: TGTGCCAGCAGCCCTCAGGCCTCCTTGAACACTGAA.

This clone came up a few times. The read stops 3 residues short of the end of the CDR3; the missing end is completed from the germline J gene. V is TRBV2 and J is TRBJ1-1, with TRBD1 as a possible D gene (5 bases). Germline CDR1 reads SNHLY; CDR2 reads FYNNEI. The CDR3 sequence is 16 residues long. The V end was cut by 0 bases, the J end by 1 base, with 12 bases between. The sequenced CDR3 bases are TGTGCCAGCAGTGAAGCTTTGACAGATTCGAACACTGAA. Encoded protein: CASSEALTDSNTE. Given in full, the CDR3 is CASSEALTDSNTEAFF.

A word on this clone: The read finishes 3 residues shy of the CDR3 end, and the germline J gene is used to complete it. V is TRBV19 and J is TRBJ2-7; TRBD1 matches at 9 bases. V lost 0 bases to trimming and J lost 1 base; unmatched junction nucleotides: 1. Germline CDR1 and CDR2: LNHDA and SQIVND (reference sequence). The CDR3 consists of 15 residues. The CDR3 sequence: CASSIEGQGSYEQYF. CDR3 DNA, as far as it was read: TGTGCCAGTAGTATAGAAGGACAGGGGTCCTACGAG.

This clone was picked up a small number of times. The read falls 3 residues short of the CDR3 end, and the missing part is taken from the germline J gene. The V gene is TRBV7-2, the J gene TRBJ1-2; TRBD1 might be the D (5 bases). The V and J ends lost 0 bases and 5 bases respectively, with 7 bases between them. CDR3 length: 13 amino acids. In germline, CDR1 is SGHTA, CDR2 FQGNSA. Incomplete CDR3 DNA: TGTGCCAGCAGCTTAGCGGGGCGGTATGGC. Its protein product is CASSLAGRYG. The complete CDR3 protein is CASSLAGRYGYTF.

In regard to this clone: Read data end 3 residues before the CDR3 end; the end is taken from the germline J gene. The chain uses TRBV7-9 and TRBJ2-1, with TRBD2 matching 8 bases. The length of the CDR3 is 15 residues. Germline loops: CDR1 SEHNR, CDR2 FQNEAQ (reference sequence). After removal of 6 bases from V and 8 bases from J, the junction contained 12 bases not matched to a gene. This CDR3 is CASSRTAGGRDEQFF. The sequenced CDR3 bases are TGTGCCAGCAGTAGGACGGCGGGGGGCAGGGATGAG.

This clone came up a few times. Read sequence stops 3 residues before the CDR3 end, and the germline J gene provides the missing end. V usage is TRBV11-2 and J usage is TRBJ2-1; TRBD1 matches at 7 bases. V dropped 7 bases and J dropped 9; count of bases not matched to a gene: 12. The CDR3 consists of 14 residues. The germline CDR1 and CDR2 sequences are SGHAT and FQNNGV. Incomplete CDR3 DNA: TGTGCCAGCACCCGATCGGACAGGCTTTTTGAG. Translated: CASTRSDRLFE. In full, the CDR3 reads CASTRSDRLFEQFF. Full variable domain (remainder filled in from reference TRBV11-2 and TRBJ2-1): EAGVAQSPRYKIIEKRQSVAFWCNPISGHATLYWYQQILGQGPKLLIQFQNNGVVDDSQLPKDRFSAERLKGVDSTLKIQPAKLEDSAVYLCASTRSDRLFEQFFGPGTRLTVL.

This clone has only a few counts. The CDR3 extends 3 residues past the end of the read, so its final part is completed from the germline J gene. This chain joins TRBV7-3 and TRBJ2-1, with no clear D. There are 17 residues in the CDR3. Germline assignment: CDR1 SGHTA and CDR2 FQGTGA. Trimming left V 0 bases short and J 6 bases short, with 18 bases between. CDR3 DNA, as far as it was read: TGTGCCAGCAGCTTAACAGGCCGCGGTTCGCTGGGCAATGAG. It encodes CASSLTGRGSLGNE. From start to end, the CDR3 is CASSLTGRGSLGNEQFF.

This clone was counted ten times or more. Sequencing ends 3 residues short of the CDR3 end; the germline J gene provides the rest. The chain links TRBV12-3 or TRBV12-4 to TRBJ2-3; D remains unclear. V was trimmed by 3 bases and J by 1 base, leaving 14 bases between them. The CDR3 loop spans 16 amino acids. Incomplete CDR3 DNA: TGTGCCAGCAGTTTCAAGCGTTCCCCGGGCACAGATACG. Translating gives CASSFKRSPGTDT. The full CDR3 protein reads CASSFKRSPGTDTQYF.

A note on this clone: The read stops 3 residues short of the end of the CDR3; the missing end is completed from the germline J gene. V and J are TRBV18 and TRBJ2-2; 10 bases are shared with TRBD2. V dropped 5 bases and J dropped 0; count of bases not matched to a gene: 9. The germline CDR1 and CDR2 sequences are KGHSH and LQKENI. This CDR3 has 18 residues. The sequenced CDR3 bases are TGTGCCAGCTCAGTTGCGCTAGCGGGGGATACGAACACCGGGGAG. It yields the protein CASSVALAGDTNTGE. The entire CDR3 protein reads CASSVALAGDTNTGELFF. Full variable domain (missing parts from reference TRBV18 and TRBJ2-2): NAGVMQNPRHLVRRRGQEARLRCSPMKGHSHVYWYRQLPEEGLKFMVYLQKENIIDESGMPKERFSAEFPKEGPSILRIQQVVRGDSAAYFCASSVALAGDTNTGELFFGEGSRLTVL.

This clone was observed many times. Read sequence stops 3 residues before the CDR3 end, and the germline J gene provides the missing end. This chain uses TRBV5-1 with TRBJ2-2; possibly TRBD2 for D (6 bases). CDR3 length: 16 amino acids. The germline CDR1 and CDR2 sequences are SGHRS and YFSETQ. Trimming shortened V by 3 bases and J by 1 base, and 13 bases separated the two germline ends. CDR3 loop: CASSSLSGQNTGELFF. Partial CDR3 DNA: TGCGCCAGCAGCTCACTTAGCGGACAGAACACCGGGGAG. Full variable domain (rest looked up from reference TRBV5-1 and TRBJ2-2): KAGVTQTPRYLIKTRGQQVTLSCSPISGHRSVSWYQQTPGQGLQFLFEYFSETQRNKGNFPGRFSGRQFSNSRSEMNVSTLELGDSALYLCASSSLSGQNTGELFFGEGSRLTVL.

Many counts were recorded for this clone. The read terminates 3 residues before the CDR3 end, so the remaining end is supplied by the germline J gene. The chain joins TRBV20-1 to TRBJ1-2; D is possibly TRBD1 (5 bases). The V gene's germline CDR1 is DFQATT and CDR2 SNEGSKA (reference sequence). Trimming shortened V by 4 bases and J by 0 bases, and 12 bases separated the two germline ends. The CDR3 totals 14 residues. The part of the CDR3 DNA that was read is TGCAGTGCTATCCAGGGTTCCACTAACTATGGC. It translates to CSAIQGSTNYG. The whole CDR3 protein reads CSAIQGSTNYGYTF.

This clone appeared a few times. The read ends 3 residues shy of where the CDR3 ends; the end is completed using the germline J gene. The V gene is TRBV7-2, the J gene TRBJ2-5, with unresolved D. Germline V gene lookup returns CDR1 SGHTA and CDR2 FQGNSA. The CDR3 sequence is 15 residues long. Deletions cut 0 bases from V and 5 bases from J, with 13 bases between. The chain's CDR3 is CASSLASRSRETQYF. The CDR3 bases that were read are TGTGCCAGCAGCTTAGCTTCGCGCAGCAGGGAGACC.

The sample holds many counts of this clone. The CDR3 end falls 3 residues outside the read, so it is completed with the germline J gene. The chain has TRBV2 and TRBJ2-1, with 15 bases aligning to TRBD2. The CDR3 loop spans 15 amino acids. Germline CDR1 SNHLY, CDR2 FYNNEI. Trimming removed 5 bases from V and 9 bases from J; junction bases left unmatched: 5. The sequenced part of the CDR3 DNA is TGTGCCAGCAGTAGGACTAGCGGGGGGGCTGGTGAG. This sequence encodes CASSRTSGGAGE. The entire CDR3 protein reads CASSRTSGGAGEQFF.

On this clone itself: The CDR3 is cut off 3 residues early in the read; its end comes from the germline J gene. The chain has TRBV6-1 and TRBJ2-3; tentatively, D is TRBD2 (7 bases). The germline V gene encodes CDR1 MNHNS and CDR2 SASEGT. The CDR3 extends over 13 amino acids. V gave up 1 base and J gave up 8 bases, with 10 bases separating them. The DNA read from the CDR3 is TGTGCCAGCAGTGAAGAGGGAGGGGGTACG. It codes for CASSEEGGGT. The whole CDR3 is CASSEEGGGTQYF.

A note on this clone: With the read ending 3 residues before the CDR3 end, the germline J gene is used to fill in that end. The chain uses TRBV7-3 and TRBJ2-1; 11 nucleotides line up with TRBD1. Germline loops: CDR1 SGHTA, CDR2 FQGTGA. This CDR3 spans 15 amino acids. V gave up 5 bases and J gave up 6 bases; unmatched junction bases: 6. The CDR3 DNA, read in part, is TGTGCCAGCAGCCCTGGGACAGGGGGAGGCAATGAG. It encodes CASSPGTGGGNE. The entire CDR3 sequence reads CASSPGTGGGNEQFF.

This clone was counted at least ten times. The read stops 3 residues short of the end of the CDR3; the missing end is completed from the germline J gene. The chain uses TRBV5-1 and TRBJ2-2; no definite D call. With 1 base removed from V and 2 bases from J, the gap between germline ends came to 6 bases. CDR3 length: 14 amino acids. The V gene's germline CDR1 is SGHRS and CDR2 YFSETQ. The sequenced part of the CDR3 DNA is TGCGCCAGCAGCTTGTCTCCCAACACCGGGGAG. This sequence encodes CASSLSPNTGE. The entire CDR3 sequence reads CASSLSPNTGELFF.

At least ten counts were recorded for this clone. Sequencing ends 3 residues short of the CDR3 end; the germline J gene provides the rest. The rearrangement joins TRBV13 to TRBJ2-7, with a possible D match to TRBD1 (6 bases). V lost 5 bases to trimming and J lost 0 bases, with 11 bases between them. CDR1 is PRHDT and CDR2 is FYEKMQ in the germline V gene (reference sequence). This CDR3 spans 14 amino acids. CDR3 in amino acids: CASSEQGGSYEQYF. Partial CDR3 DNA: TGTGCCAGCAGCGAACAGGGTGGCTCCTACGAG.

Note on this clone: The DNA ends 3 residues before the CDR3 does, and the rest of the CDR3 is filled in from the germline J gene. Other DNA variants within this sample encode the same CDR3. This sequence joins TRBV20-1 and TRBJ2-1; 12 bases match TRBD2. The CDR3 consists of 14 residues. J was trimmed by 8 bases and V by 8 bases; bases with no gene match: 10. From germline, CDR1 is DFQATT and CDR2 SNEGSKA (reference sequence). Partial CDR3 DNA: TGCAGTCCAAAAGGCGCTAGCGGGGGGGATGAG. Translating it yields CSPKGASGGDE. The whole CDR3 region reads CSPKGASGGDEQFF.

This clone was seen ten or more times. The CDR3 goes on 3 residues after the read ends, and that part is filled in from the germline J gene. This chain connects TRBV20-1 to TRBJ1-6; 7 nucleotides match TRBD1. The germline V gene encodes CDR1 DFQATT and CDR2 SNEGSKA (reference sequence). The CDR3 covers 15 residues. Losses at the gene ends were 0 bases for V and 8 bases for J; bases not matched to a gene: 7. CDR3 sequence reads: CSARDRGRLDSPLHF. The sequenced part of the CDR3 DNA is TGCAGTGCTAGAGATAGGGGGCGCTTAGATTCACCC.

Worth noting for this clone: The CDR3 is cut off 3 residues early in the read; its end comes from the germline J gene. The rearrangement uses TRBV30 and TRBJ1-4; TRBD1 might be the D (6 bases). The CDR3 sequence is 13 residues long. V gave up 5 bases and J gave up 5 bases, with 12 bases separating them. Per germline, CDR1 GTSNPN and CDR2 SVGIG (reference sequence). Here the CDR3 reads CAWGDTYNEKLFF. CDR3 DNA (partial): TGTGCCTGGGGGGACACTTACAATGAAAAA.

This clone has more than one count but fewer than ten. The read halts 3 residues ahead of the CDR3 end, with the missing end drawn from the germline J gene. This sequence joins TRBV7-2 and TRBJ1-2; a weak D match, TRBD1 (5 bases). The CDR3 consists of 14 residues. Germline loops: CDR1 SGHTA, CDR2 FQGNSA. V lost 2 bases and J 5 bases, leaving 12 bases between the germline ends. The CDR3 sequence: CASSLRAGKYGYTF. The covered CDR3 bases are TGTGCCAGCAGCTTAAGGGCAGGGAAATATGGC.

This clone is classed as medium-sized. The read gets to within 3 residues of the CDR3 end, and the germline J gene fills in the rest. This chain links TRBV13 with TRBJ2-3; 10 positions agree with TRBD1. The germline CDR1 and CDR2 sequences are PRHDT and FYEKMQ (reference sequence). The CDR3 consists of 14 residues. V dropped 9 bases and J dropped 2; count of bases not matched to a gene: 5. This CDR3 is CARTGGHSTDTQYF. The covered CDR3 bases are TGTGCCAGGACAGGGGGCCACTCCACAGATACG.

This clone was observed at least ten times. The read terminates 3 residues ahead of where the CDR3 ends, so the germline J gene completes it. V is TRBV18 and J is TRBJ2-1; 9 positions match TRBD2. Unmatched junction bases numbered 3, after V lost 3 bases and J lost 3 bases. Germline V lookup: CDR1 KGHSH, CDR2 LQKENI. The CDR3 spans 15 residues. This CDR3 reads CASSPRRGGYNEQFF. The sequenced CDR3 bases are TGTGCCAGCTCACCCCGGCGGGGGGGCTACAATGAG.

This clone was counted many times. The read stops 3 residues short of the end of the CDR3; the missing end is completed from the germline J gene. The J gene is TRBJ1-1, the V gene TRBV3-1 (or the pseudogene TRBV3-2), with D unclear. The CDR3 sequence is 12 residues long. Germline V gives CDR1 LGHDT, CDR2 YNNKEL (reference sequence). V lost 6 bases, J lost 6 bases, and 11 bases lay in between. The sequenced CDR3 bases are TGTGCCAGCAGGCAGGACGGGGCTGAA. Protein sequence: CASRQDGAE. The entire CDR3 sequence reads CASRQDGAEAFF.

As regards this clone: The sequence runs out 3 residues before the end of the CDR3; the remainder is reconstructed from the germline J gene. This sequence joins TRBV7-6 and TRBJ2-1, with D unclear. With 6 bases removed from V and 8 bases from J, the gap between germline ends came to 17 bases. The germline V gene encodes CDR1 SGHVS and CDR2 FNYEAQ. The CDR3 spans 14 residues. CDR3 DNA (partial): TGTGCCAGCAGTCAAGGCGGATCACCCCATGAG. Residues: CASSQGGSPHE. The whole CDR3 sequence is CASSQGGSPHEQFF.

Note on this clone: A read error may produce the germline difference seen at one junction end. Read sequence stops 3 residues before the CDR3 end, and the germline J gene provides the missing end. The genes are TRBV7-9 and TRBJ2-3; no clear D gene. The CDR3 length is 12 residues. Germline assignment: CDR1 SEHNR and CDR2 FQNEAQ (reference sequence). The DNA read from the CDR3 is TGTTCCAGCAGCCAGTGGTGGGATACG. Translating it yields CSSSQWWDT. The CDR3, in full, reads CSSSQWWDTQYF.

This clone was observed a few times. The sequenced fragment ends 3 residues before the CDR3 boundary, so the rest is inferred from the germline J gene. The gene calls are TRBV5-1 and TRBJ2-3; 7 positions agree with TRBD2. Looked up from germline, CDR1 is SGHRS and CDR2 is YFSETQ. This CDR3 comprises 14 residues. Trimming removed 8 bases from V and 2 bases from J; junction bases left unmatched: 8. The CDR3 DNA, read in part, is TGCGCCAGTCGACCGGGACTACACACAGATACG. This encodes CASRPGLHTDT. The whole CDR3 protein reads CASRPGLHTDTQYF.

This clone appeared a few times. Read sequence stops 3 residues before the CDR3 end, and the germline J gene provides the missing end. The rearrangement uses TRBV7-2 and TRBJ1-1, with 7 bases fitting TRBD1. V lost 5 bases, J lost 4 bases, and 10 bases stayed unmatched. CDR3 size: 15 residues. Germline V gives CDR1 SGHTA, CDR2 FQGNSA. The sequenced part of the CDR3 DNA is TGTGCCAGCAGCGAGGCCCATAGGGGGCCCACTGAA. It encodes CASSEAHRGPTE. In full, the CDR3 is CASSEAHRGPTEAFF.